A single sample is the source of the 9 T cell receptor beta chains below, sequenced in a study of graft-versus-host responses after intestinal transplantation (dated by TCRdb to the early 2020s). The library was produced with the immunoSEQ multiplex PCR assay. In TCRdb, the immuneACCESS table is reduced to in-frame sequences with V and J assigned. These tables do not hold every clone; where another copy was compared, an unresolved V gene accounts for under half, and the others remain unexplained. The sample records roughly 110,000 clones, roughly 87% of which are singletons. Jointly, the top ten make up about 0.73% of the sample. Their antigens are not known. The label giving this sample's time point can be read as: cells obtained before transplantation from donor or recipient. This sample comprised unstimulated CD4+ T cells sorted from spleen or lymph node cells, obtained before transplant. The receptors originated from a human donor who was the organ donor for an intestinal transplant.

V and J are TRBV5-1 and TRBJ2-1; TRBD1 or TRBD2 may be the D gene (5 bases each). V gave up 5 bases and J gave up 8 bases, with 26 bases separating them. The CDR3 has 17 residues. Per germline, CDR1 SGHRS and CDR2 YFSETQ. CDR3 region: CASSRAVGVDGIHEQFF. CDR3 coding DNA: TGCGCCAGCAGTCGTGCGGTGGGGGTAGATGGGATCCATGAGCAGTTCTTC.

The rearrangement uses TRBV27 and TRBJ2-7; 7 bases are a match to TRBD1. J lost 1 base, V lost 3 bases, and 12 bases had no gene match. Looked up from germline, CDR1 is MNHEY and CDR2 is SMNVEV (reference sequence). The CDR3 has 17 amino acids. The CDR3 sequence is CASSLRGQGPFSYEQYF. CDR3 coding DNA: TGTGCCAGCAGTTTGAGGGGGCAGGGACCCTTTTCCTACGAGCAGTACTTC.

J is TRBJ2-7 and V is TRBV6-5; a possible D gene is TRBD2 (6 bases). Deletions cut 5 bases from V and 0 bases from J, with 14 bases between. The CDR3 is 15 residues long. Germline-derived CDR1 and CDR2 are MNHEY and SVGAGI. In nucleotides, the CDR3 is TGTGCCAGCAGTCGGGGGAAGCAGCTCTCCTACGAGCAGTACTTC. Translation gives CASSRGKQLSYEQYF.

V gene TRBV6-5 combines with J gene TRBJ2-7; 9 bases are a match to TRBD1. V gave up 6 bases and J gave up 5 bases; unmatched junction bases: 8. Germline CDR1 and CDR2: MNHEY and SVGAGI. The CDR3 has 14 residues. The CDR3 loop reads CASSPTGGLNEQYF. The CDR3 DNA reads as TGTGCCAGCAGCCCGACAGGGGGTTTGAACGAGCAGTACTTC.

The rearrangement uses TRBV6-1 and TRBJ1-3; the D gene is possibly TRBD1 (6 bases). V was pared by 5 bases and J by 0 bases, with 11 bases between. Germline-derived CDR1 and CDR2 are MNHNS and SASEGT. The CDR3 length is 15 residues. The CDR3 region is CASSNQGHSGNTIYF. For the CDR3, the DNA is TGTGCCAGCAGTAATCAGGGACACTCTGGAAACACCATATATTTT.

The chain recombines TRBV4-2 with TRBJ2-3; TRBD1 matches at 10 bases. This CDR3 region has 15 residues. The V and J ends lost 0 bases and 7 bases, in that order; junction bases with no gene match: 4. The V gene's germline CDR1 is LGHNA and CDR2 YNFKEQ. CDR3 nucleotide sequence: TGTGCCAGCAGCCAAGAGGGACAGGGGACTCATACGCAGTATTTT. Encoded protein: CASSQEGQGTHTQYF.

This clone was seen a handful of times. The chain combines TRBV5-1 with TRBJ1-2, with D perhaps TRBD1 (5 bases). Trimming removed 4 bases at V and 8 bases at J, with 18 bases between. This CDR3 has 14 amino acids. Per the germline V gene, CDR1 is SGHRS and CDR2 is YFSETQ. CDR3 in amino acids: CASSPVLLGGGYTF. The CDR3, as DNA: TGCGCCAGCAGCCCCGTCCTACTCGGGGGGGGCTACACCTTC.

This clone was found once. The V and J genes are TRBV11-2 and TRBJ2-7; 7 nucleotides agree with TRBD2. This CDR3 is built from 15 residues. Germline values: CDR1 SGHAT, CDR2 FQNNGV. The V and J ends lost 4 bases and 0 bases, in that order; junction bases with no gene match: 6. The CDR3 loop is CASSSPGEGSYEQYF. For the CDR3, the DNA is TGTGCCAGCAGCTCCCCGGGGGAGGGCTCCTACGAGCAGTACTTC.

The V call is TRBV5-4, the J call TRBJ2-2, with 10 bases aligning to TRBD2. The CDR3 runs 16 residues. V gave up 0 bases and J gave up 1 base; unmatched junction bases: 0. Germline V gives CDR1 SGHNT, CDR2 YYREEE (reference sequence). In DNA, the CDR3 is TGTGCCAGCAGCTTGGGGACTAGCGGGAACACCGGGGAGCTGTTTTTT. It yields the protein CASSLGTSGNTGELFF. The entire variable domain, with the rest obtained from reference TRBV5-4 and TRBJ2-2, is as follows: ETGVTQSPTHLIKTRGQQVTLRCSSQSGHNTVSWYQQALGQGPQFIFQYYREEENGRGNFPPRFSGLQFPNYSSELNVNALELDDSALYLCASSLGTSGNTGELFFGEGSRLTVL.